This TCR beta chain was sequenced in a study of T cells in Graves' hyperthyroidism and ophthalmopathy (dated by TCRdb to between 2019 and 2020). General notes on the study: Peripheral blood samples were taken at initial diagnosis, before any treatment was given. TCR V-J signatures able to tell the groups apart were searched for in a discovery cohort of 100 patients, of whom roughly 42 had Graves' ophthalmopathy and about 60 had stable Graves' hyperthyroidism. Prospective prediction of ophthalmopathy was tested in an independent validation cohort of 18 to 20 hyperthyroidism patients and 15 to 17 patients who later progressed to ophthalmopathy. The 100 or so discovery patients were divided at random into training and test sets in a 7:3 ratio. In addition, the study compared T-cell repertoires in thyroid tissue and in blood from six Graves' hyperthyroidism patients. Following sampling, methimazole starting at 30 mg daily was given to hyperthyroidism patients, and high-dose intravenous methylprednisolone was given to ophthalmopathy patients. The paper reports TCR Vbeta CDR3 sequencing of some 140 peripheral blood samples: 43 ophthalmopathy, fewer than 80 hyperthyroidism and approximately 17 progressor patients. Points the paper makes about the study in general: During validation, the model predicted progression to ophthalmopathy a median of around six months ahead of onset, with around 71% sensitivity and 72% to 80% specificity. A 13 V-J signature model separated ophthalmopathy from stable hyperthyroidism, with nearly 90% sensitivity and just under 84% specificity in cross-validation and 80%/75% in testing. No statistical method was used to set the sample size in advance, and investigators knew the group allocation. Blood samples also contained most of the expanded thyroid clonotypes (frequency above 0.001), which suggests that blood repertoires may reflect thyroid immune responses.

Hyperthyroidism patients were newly diagnosed, with disease duration under 2 months, and aged 18 to 65 years. Any patient with an uncontrolled infection, another autoimmune disease, pregnancy or lactation was excluded. Diagnoses were established on the basis of clinical symptoms, serum thyroxine and TRAb, thyroid ultrasound, and orbital computed tomography. For progressor patients, blood was drawn at the first diagnosis of hyperthyroidism, before any ophthalmopathy symptoms had appeared. Ficoll-Paque density gradient centrifugation was used to isolate PBMCs from 8.5 to 10 ml of fresh peripheral blood. Progressor patients were first diagnosed with Graves' hyperthyroidism and then developed ophthalmopathy during follow-up. Trizol reagent was used to extract total RNA, and RNA quality was then checked on an Agilent 2100 Bioanalyzer. This clonotype was recorded many times. Its antigen has not been determined. The input lacks base qualities; no much larger clone sits a single base away.

The trim is 6 bases for V and 1 base for J, with a gap of 12 bases between the germline ends. Measured from the cysteine to the phenylalanine, the CDR3 is 13 residues long. The CDR3 DNA has 39 bases and is translated from base 1. According to the germline V gene (reference sequence), CDR1 reads DFQATT and CDR2 reads SNEGSKA. Amplification of TCR beta CDR3 regions was carried out from RNA transcripts. A first-round RT-PCR of the TCR CDR3 used the HTBI primer set with the Qiagen OneStep RT-PCR kit. Libraries were constructed in a second round of multiplex PCR, after which size selection and purification were performed. Sequencing of the libraries was done on an Illumina HiSeq2000 using paired-end 100 bp reads. The source study handled its data this way. Raw data were processed with SOAPnuke, discarding reads with adapters, uncalled bases, mean Phred below 15, or no exact constant-primer or identifier match. High-quality paired reads were merged with COPE v1.2.5, and unique nucleotide sequences were defined as clonotypes. Clonotypes were aligned to IMGT TRBV, TRBD and TRBJ reference segments using MiTCR v1.1. Analysis was restricted to V-J combinations with a frequency above 0.0001, which covered approximately 99% of repertoires. The TCS score was defined as F50 (clonal expansion) divided by E x V (chaos), with BLOSUM62-based TCRdist calculated between CDR3 peptides within each V-J. Welch's t-statistics and random forest reduced several hundred V-J features to 13, which were used in a naive Bayes classifier (R e1071). Using fastp at Q25 and MiXCR, TCRdb reprocessed the public reads and kept productive beta chains. Each record represents a unique CDR3 protein, reported with the most common genes and DNA among its rows. The V and J calls come from TCRdb's annotation, not from the publication. This sample is represented by about 360,000 distinct CDR3 sequences; about 13% of them were singletons. The ten largest make up less than 25% of the sample.

Recombination joined TRBV20-1 with TRBJ1-1; TRBD1 is possibly the D segment (5 matching bases). The sequence was obtained from a man aged 25 to 40 with Graves' hyperthyroidism that later progressed to Graves' ophthalmopathy. The sample taken for sequencing was blood. The CDR3 region reads CSAPTGENTEAFF. In nucleotides, the sequence is TGCAGTGCCCCTACGGGGGAGAACACTGAAGCTTTCTTT.